Reported below is one T cell receptor beta chain. Antigen: not known. This sample was taken from a study of cytomegalovirus exposure and HLA in healthy donors. Primers for the PCR totalled 60 Vbeta and 13 Jbeta. Repertoires were generated with immunoSEQ multiplex PCR, while TCRdb's copy carries only in-frame clones and drops some. The table lists roughly 110,000 clones, 70% to 85% of them singletons. Points from the study as a whole: Earlier analysis found most TCR beta V segments productive about 90% or about 30% of the time. Some TCR beta chains (roughly 160 of them) were listed as cytomegalovirus-associated.

The sequencing sample was made of PBMCs. This receptor was identified in a woman aged 18-29 years in good health and CMV-seronegative.

In DNA, the CDR3 is TGTGCCAGCTCACGACCCGGTGGGACAGGGGAATACAATGAGCAGTTCTTC. Translated: CASSRPGGTGEYNEQFF. This rearrangement joins TRBV18 to TRBJ2-1, with TRBD1 matching over 10 bases. CDR1 and CDR2 from the germline V gene are KGHSH and LQKENI. V trimming: 4 bases; J trimming: 4 bases; junction bases outside the gene matches: 10. This CDR3 spans 17 amino acids.